Below are 25 T cell receptor beta chains sequenced from a single sample in a study of beta chain features in type 1 diabetes. Reverse transcribing all isolated RNA meant expressed TCRB transcripts were sequenced. This table comes from immunoSEQ multiplex PCR, and its TCRdb copy is limited to in-frame clones, with some not included. This table has fewer than 900,000 clones, roughly a sixth appearing once. The source material was naive CD4+ T cells from blood. These receptors were taken from a woman between 18 and 30 years old in good health.

The chain recombines TRBV10-3 with TRBJ2-7; 8 bases are a match to TRBD2. V shed 10 bases and J 0 bases; nucleotides not matched to a gene: 11. The CDR3 runs to 15 residues. CDR1 is ENHRY, CDR2 SYGVKD, per germline. In DNA, the CDR3 is TGTGCCACCTACAACAGCGGGAGCTTCTCCTACGAGCAGTACTTC. Amino acid sequence: CATYNSGSFSYEQYF.

This chain links TRBV4-3 with TRBJ2-7, with 8 bases identical to TRBD2. This CDR3 has 16 residues. Per the germline V gene, CDR1 is LGHNA and CDR2 is YSLEER. After removal of 0 bases from V and 2 bases from J, the junction contained 6 bases not matched to a gene. The CDR3 DNA sequence: TGCGCCAGCAGCCAAGAGTGGTTAGCGGGAACCTACGAGCAGTACTTC. It yields the protein CASSQEWLAGTYEQYF.

This clone occurred a few times. The J gene is TRBJ2-5, the V gene TRBV4-3; weak D call: TRBD2 (6 bases). Between the trimmed V and J ends, which lost 3 bases and 2 bases, there was a span of 13 bases. This CDR3 region has 15 residues. Germline CDR1 and CDR2: LGHNA and YSLEER. In DNA, the CDR3 is TGCGCCAGCAGCCAGGGTCCGGGACTTCAAGAGACCCAGTACTTC. Amino acids: CASSQGPGLQETQYF.

This clone was seen only a few times. V gene TRBV5-6 combines with J gene TRBJ2-1, with a weak D call TRBD1 (5 bases). Per germline, CDR1 SGHDT and CDR2 YYEEEE. The CDR3 loop spans 14 amino acids. Trimming cost V 1 base and J 3 bases, with 8 bases left between them. The CDR3 DNA is TGTGCCAGCAGCTTGTGGCAGGGCTACAATGAGCAGTTCTTC. This encodes CASSLWQGYNEQFF.

This clone was seen more than once but under ten times. The chain carries TRBV18 and TRBJ2-1; 7 bases map to TRBD2. V lost 2 bases, J lost 9 bases, and 10 bases stayed unmatched. Germline assignment: CDR1 KGHSH and CDR2 LQKENI. The CDR3 spans 15 residues. The CDR3 sequence is CASSPSGTNYGEQFF. For the CDR3, the DNA is TGTGCCAGCTCACCATCCGGGACTAACTACGGTGAGCAGTTCTTC.

The chain carries TRBV9 and TRBJ2-3; D tentatively fits TRBD1 or TRBD2 (5 bases each). The CDR3 runs 16 residues. Germline CDR1 reads SGDLS; CDR2 reads YYNGEE. V was clipped by 0 bases and J by 1 base, with 12 bases between them. This chain's CDR3 is CASSVAGRGGTDTQYF. In DNA form, the CDR3 reads TGTGCCAGCAGCGTAGCTGGCCGGGGCGGCACAGATACGCAGTATTTT.

This sequence joins TRBV28 and TRBJ2-7, with TRBD2 identical over 10 bases. J lost 5 bases, V lost 4 bases, and 5 bases had no gene match. This CDR3 has 14 amino acids. Per germline, CDR1 MDHEN and CDR2 SYDVKM. The CDR3 is CASSSAGGPHEQYF. CDR3 nucleotide sequence: TGTGCCAGCAGTTCAGCGGGAGGGCCGCACGAGCAGTACTTC.

A word on this clone: Additional DNA sequences in this sample encode the identical CDR3. CDR3: CASSLAGTGEAFF. Written as DNA, the CDR3 is TGTGCCAGCAGCTTAGCCGGGACAGGGGAAGCTTTCTTT. The genes are TRBV7-9 and TRBJ1-1; 9 bases agree with TRBD1. This CDR3 contains 13 residues. Germline CDR1 is SEHNR and CDR2 is FQNEAQ (reference sequence). With V trimmed by 0 bases and J by 8 bases, 1 base remained unmatched.

This clone was counted only a few times. The chain employs TRBV4-2 and TRBJ1-1; D may be TRBD1 (6 bases). V gave up 4 bases and J gave up 9 bases, with 18 bases separating them. The germline V gene encodes CDR1 LGHNA and CDR2 YNFKEQ. The CDR3 covers 14 residues. The chain's CDR3 is CASSPGRQVIKAFF. The CDR3 coding sequence is TGTGCCAGCAGCCCCGGCCGACAGGTCATAAAAGCTTTCTTT.

The rearrangement joins TRBV9 to TRBJ2-4; D is possibly TRBD1 (6 bases). Trimming cost V 0 bases and J 5 bases, with 15 bases left between them. CDR3 size: 16 residues. Germline V CDR1 and CDR2: SGDLS, YYNGEE. CDR3 sequence reads: CASSVGRGSIENIQYF. The CDR3 DNA is TGTGCCAGCAGCGTAGGAAGGGGGAGTATTGAAAACATTCAGTACTTC. The complete variable domain, with remaining parts taken from reference TRBV9 and TRBJ2-4, reads DSGVTQTPKHLITATGQRVTLRCSPRSGDLSVYWYQQSLDQGLQFLIQYYNGEERAKGNILERFSAQQFPDLHSELNLSSLELGDSALYFCASSVGRGSIENIQYFGAGTRLSVL.

This chain uses TRBV18 with TRBJ1-2; D is unresolved. Germline-derived CDR1 and CDR2 are KGHSH and LQKENI. V was cut by 0 bases and J by 8 bases, with 13 bases left in between. The CDR3 is made up of 14 amino acids. The CDR3 nucleotides are TGTGCCAGCTCACCACCAAATGGAGGAAACGGCTACACCTTC. Encoded protein: CASSPPNGGNGYTF. The complete variable domain, with remaining parts taken from reference TRBV18 and TRBJ1-2, reads NAGVMQNPRHLVRRRGQEARLRCSPMKGHSHVYWYRQLPEEGLKFMVYLQKENIIDESGMPKERFSAEFPKEGPSILRIQQVVRGDSAAYFCASSPPNGGNGYTFGSGTRLTVV.

This clone was observed a handful of times. V usage is TRBV2 and J usage is TRBJ2-2; D ambiguous. V gave up 8 bases and J gave up 3 bases, with 10 bases separating them. The germline gives CDR1 SNHLY, CDR2 FYNNEI. The CDR3 length is 13 residues. The CDR3 region has the DNA TGTGCCAGCGGTCAATACGACACCGGGGAGCTGTTTTTT. This codes for CASGQYDTGELFF.

V usage is TRBV18 and J usage is TRBJ2-5, with 7 bases aligning to TRBD2. The CDR3 is made up of 17 amino acids. J gave up 5 bases and V 1 base, and 13 bases lay outside the gene matches. The germline V gene encodes CDR1 KGHSH and CDR2 LQKENI. In DNA, the CDR3 is TGTGCCAGCTCACCACGGGGGGGATCAAATTACGGCGAGACCCAGTACTTC. It codes for CASSPRGGSNYGETQYF.

J is TRBJ1-2 and V is TRBV11-2; no reliable D call. Germline assignment: CDR1 SGHAT and CDR2 FQNNGV. Trimming cost V 4 bases and J 4 bases, with 10 bases left between them. CDR3 size: 13 residues. The CDR3: CASSSSQIYGYTF. In nucleotides, the CDR3 is TGTGCCAGCAGCTCCAGTCAGATCTATGGCTACACCTTC.

The chain employs TRBV4-1 and TRBJ2-1, with D possibly being TRBD1 or TRBD2 (6 bases each). CDR1 is MGHRA and CDR2 is YSYEKL in the germline V gene. V dropped 0 bases and J dropped 13 bases, with 19 bases sitting between them. This CDR3 spans 15 amino acids. The CDR3 is CASSQDPFGRDKQFF. The CDR3 nucleotides are TGCGCCAGCAGCCAAGATCCTTTCGGGCGGGACAAACAGTTCTTC.

This clone has a handful of counts. The J gene is TRBJ2-1, the V gene TRBV7-9, with D tentatively TRBD1 or TRBD2 (6 bases each). The CDR3 sequence is 16 residues long. Trimming took off 2 bases at V and 2 bases at J, with 13 bases between the two ends. The germline V gene encodes CDR1 SEHNR and CDR2 FQNEAQ (reference sequence). The CDR3: CASSLRGQGAYNEQFF. In DNA form, the CDR3 reads TGTGCCAGCAGCTTACGGGGGCAGGGTGCCTACAATGAGCAGTTCTTC.

There are a few counts of this clone. The chain carries TRBV2 and TRBJ1-5; unclear D gene. This CDR3 has 15 residues. The V gene lost 0 bases and the J gene lost 4 bases, with 10 bases spanning the gap. Germline V gives CDR1 SNHLY, CDR2 FYNNEI. CDR3 in amino acids: CASSEALGPNQPQHF. CDR3 nucleotides: TGTGCCAGCAGTGAAGCGCTTGGGCCTAATCAGCCCCAGCATTTT.

In regard to this clone: Other DNA sequences of this sample code for an identical CDR3. V gene TRBV7-3 combines with J gene TRBJ2-1; 14 bases agree with TRBD2. The CDR3 length is 16 residues. CDR1 and CDR2 from the germline V gene are SGHTA and FQGTGA. V lost 4 bases and J lost 7; bases outside the gene matches: 6. The CDR3 is CASSSSGTSGSNEQFF. The CDR3 DNA reads as TGTGCCAGCAGCTCCTCCGGGACTAGCGGGAGTAATGAGCAGTTCTTC.

This rearrangement joins TRBV28 to TRBJ1-1; 8 nucleotides line up with TRBD1. Germline-derived CDR1 and CDR2 are MDHEN and SYDVKM. There are 14 residues in the CDR3. Losses at the gene ends were 10 bases for V and 1 base for J; bases not matched to a gene: 8. The CDR3 nucleotides are TGTGCCACCCGCAGGGGACAGGCGAACACTGAAGCTTTCTTT. Its translation is CATRRGQANTEAFF.

This chain uses TRBV11-2 with TRBJ2-5; 8 bases match TRBD2. CDR3 length: 15 residues. Losses at the gene ends were 6 bases for V and 11 bases for J; bases not matched to a gene: 17. Germline CDR1 reads SGHAT; CDR2 reads FQNNGV. CDR3 coding DNA: TGTGCCAGCAGTCGTAGCGGGACGGTCCGGGGAGAGCAGTACTTC. Amino acids: CASSRSGTVRGEQYF.

This clone was detected a few times. The chain carries TRBV4-3 and TRBJ2-7; the match to TRBD2 covers 7 bases. The V gene's germline CDR1 is LGHNA and CDR2 YSLEER. The CDR3 totals 15 residues. The ends lost 2 bases at V and 4 bases at J; junction bases unmatched: 8. In nucleotides, the CDR3 is TGCGCCAGCAGCCAATCTAGCGGCTATACTTACGAGCAGTACTTC. Translated, it gives CASSQSSGYTYEQYF.

The V call is TRBV21-1, the J call TRBJ2-5. TRBV21-1 is marked as a pseudogene. The CDR3 is 18 residues long. CDR3 DNA sequence: TGTGCCAGCAGCAAAACGGCCTCTGAGCACTGGCAGCAAGAGACCCAGTACTTC. Protein product: CASSKTASEHWQQETQYF.

The gene calls are TRBV6-5 and TRBJ2-7, with 7 bases identical to TRBD1. The V and J ends lost 4 bases and 2 bases, in that order; junction bases with no gene match: 5. The CDR3 covers 14 residues. Per the germline V gene, CDR1 is MNHEY and CDR2 is SVGAGI. The CDR3 sequence is CASSSRQGTYEQYF. In DNA, the CDR3 is TGTGCCAGCAGTTCCAGACAGGGAACCTACGAGCAGTACTTC.

This clone was observed once. The chain employs TRBV9 and TRBJ2-1, with TRBD2 matching 10 bases. The CDR3 has 16 amino acids. Trimming took 2 bases from V and 9 from J; bases not matched to a gene: 11. The V gene's germline CDR1 is SGDLS and CDR2 YYNGEE. The CDR3 loop is CASSVDVAGGWGEQFF. CDR3 in DNA: TGTGCCAGCAGCGTGGACGTAGCGGGAGGTTGGGGTGAGCAGTTCTTC.

The chain recombines TRBV7-9 with TRBJ2-3; tentative D call: TRBD1 (6 bases). Germline-derived CDR1 and CDR2 are SEHNR and FQNEAQ (reference sequence). There are 17 residues in the CDR3. The ends were cut back, 0 bases at V and 2 bases at J, with 15 bases in the middle. The CDR3 region is CASSLAMGHHSTDTQYF. CDR3 nucleotides: TGTGCCAGCAGCTTAGCCATGGGACACCATTCCACAGATACGCAGTATTTT.